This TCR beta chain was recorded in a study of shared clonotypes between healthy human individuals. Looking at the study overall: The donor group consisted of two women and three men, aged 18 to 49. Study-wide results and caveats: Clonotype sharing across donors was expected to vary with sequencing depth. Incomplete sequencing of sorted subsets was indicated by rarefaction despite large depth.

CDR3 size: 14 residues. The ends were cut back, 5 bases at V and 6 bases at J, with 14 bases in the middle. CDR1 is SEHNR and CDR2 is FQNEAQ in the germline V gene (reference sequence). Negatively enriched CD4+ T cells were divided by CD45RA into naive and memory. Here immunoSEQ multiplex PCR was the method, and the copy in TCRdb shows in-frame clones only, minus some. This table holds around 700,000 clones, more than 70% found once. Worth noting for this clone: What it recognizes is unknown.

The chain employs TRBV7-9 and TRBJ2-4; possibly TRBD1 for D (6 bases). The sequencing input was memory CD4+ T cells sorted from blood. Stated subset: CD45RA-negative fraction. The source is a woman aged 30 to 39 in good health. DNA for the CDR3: TGTGCCAGCAGCCCAGGACAGCAGATAAACATTCAGTACTTC. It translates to CASSPGQQINIQYF.